This paragraph reports one TCR beta chain. V lost 4 bases and J 1 base, leaving 12 bases between the germline ends. The V gene's germline CDR1 is LNHDA and CDR2 SQIVND (reference sequence). This CDR3 comprises 15 residues. This sample stems from a study of blood T cell repertoires in COVID-19. At the level of the study: PBMCs, B-cell-depleted T cells, or T cells provided the cDNA or gDNA that made up the material.

As processed by the authors: Reference gene primers were amplified, and this amplification served to estimate nucleated cell counts. Clones were read by immunoSEQ multiplex PCR, and TCRdb kept only the in-frame ones, dropping some. V, J and clone size derive from that table, while D and trimming were established from the DNA sequence. The data show about 200,000 clones, with more than 75% seen just once and roughly 3% held by the top ten. This chain joins TRBV19 and TRBJ2-3; a possible D gene is TRBD1 (6 bases). The receptor was derived from a man in his fifties or sixties with acute or convalescent COVID-19. Sequencing input: peripheral blood. The CDR3 protein is CASSSRDTRTDTQYF. Here the CDR3 DNA reads TGTGCCAGTAGTAGCCGGGACACACGCACAGATACGCAGTATTTT.